This TCR beta chain derives from a study of radiotherapy plus CTLA-4 blockade in lung cancer. This clone was counted between two and nine times. Its target is unknown. Study-wide results and limits: Once radiotherapy plus ipilimumab had been given, TCR clones derived from tumor expanded in blood. Reports identified early blood T cell clone dynamics, with interferon-beta, as the best response predictor.

Focal radiation and CTLA-4 blockade (ipilimumab) were tested in chemo-refractory metastatic non-small-cell lung cancer patients. The data were produced by immunoSEQ multiplex PCR, yet TCRdb's version contains in-frame clones alone and is incomplete. The repertoire holds 35,000 to 55,000 clones, 60% to 70% seen once, with more than 20% in the top ten. The clonotype was recovered from a human donor with non-small cell lung cancer who had a partial response to radiotherapy plus ipilimumab. The specimen comprised peripheral blood, sampled from a patient treated with radiotherapy plus ipilimumab.

CDR3 amino acids: CASSSRTAFNSPLHF. The CDR3 DNA reads TGTGCCAGCAGTTCCCGGACAGCTTTTAATTCACCCCTCCACTTT. The V call is TRBV6-6, the J call TRBJ1-6; a weak D match, TRBD1 (6 bases). CDR3 length: 15 amino acids. Between the trimmed V and J ends, which lost 4 bases and 6 bases, there was a span of 13 bases. Germline V gives CDR1 MNHNY, CDR2 SVGAGI (reference sequence).